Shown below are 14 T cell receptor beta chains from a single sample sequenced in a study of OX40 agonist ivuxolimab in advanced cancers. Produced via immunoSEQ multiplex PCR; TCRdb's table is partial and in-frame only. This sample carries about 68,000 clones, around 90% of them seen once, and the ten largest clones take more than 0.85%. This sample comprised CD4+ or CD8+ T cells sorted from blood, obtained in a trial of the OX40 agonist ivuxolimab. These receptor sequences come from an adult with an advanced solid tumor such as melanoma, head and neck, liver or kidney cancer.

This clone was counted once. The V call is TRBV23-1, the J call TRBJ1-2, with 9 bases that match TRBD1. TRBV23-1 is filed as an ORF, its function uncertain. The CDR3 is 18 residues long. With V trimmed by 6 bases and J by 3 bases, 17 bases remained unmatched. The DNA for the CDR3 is TGCGCCAGCAGCCCTTCGTGGGGACAGGGTGGGCTAGACTATGGCTACACCTTC. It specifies CASSPSWGQGGLDYGYTF.

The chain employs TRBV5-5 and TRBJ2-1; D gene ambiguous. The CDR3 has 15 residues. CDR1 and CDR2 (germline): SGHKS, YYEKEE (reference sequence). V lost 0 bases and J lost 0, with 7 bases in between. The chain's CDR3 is CASSLGPSSYNEQFF. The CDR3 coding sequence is TGTGCCAGCAGCTTGGGGCCCAGCTCCTACAATGAGCAGTTCTTC.

CDR3 coding DNA: TGCGCCAGCAGTAGTGCTTCGTCAACTTCAAATGGCTACACCTTC. Encoded protein: CASSSASSTSNGYTF. The J gene is TRBJ1-2, the V gene TRBV5-1; D uncertain. The CDR3 has 15 residues. Germline-derived CDR1 and CDR2 are SGHRS and YFSETQ. Trimming stripped 5 bases from V and 6 bases from J, with 20 bases between.

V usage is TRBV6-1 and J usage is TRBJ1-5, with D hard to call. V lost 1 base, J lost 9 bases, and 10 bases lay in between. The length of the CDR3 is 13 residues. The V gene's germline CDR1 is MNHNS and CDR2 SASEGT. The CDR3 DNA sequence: TGTGCCAGCAGTGAAGGGCGGTCGGGGCCCCAGCATTTT. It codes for CASSEGRSGPQHF.

CDR3 amino acids: CAISGQGLGEKLFF. The CDR3 coding sequence is TGTGCCATCAGCGGACAGGGGTTGGGCGAAAAACTGTTTTTT. The chain couples TRBV10-3 to TRBJ1-4; TRBD1 agrees at 9 bases. The CDR3 totals 14 residues. CDR1 and CDR2 from the germline V gene are ENHRY and SYGVKD. V shed 6 bases and J 8 bases; nucleotides not matched to a gene: 7.

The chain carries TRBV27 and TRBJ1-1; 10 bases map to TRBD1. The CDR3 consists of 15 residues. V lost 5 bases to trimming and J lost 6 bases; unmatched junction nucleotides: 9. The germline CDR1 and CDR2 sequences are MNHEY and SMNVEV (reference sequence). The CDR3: CASSPGQGRSSEAFF. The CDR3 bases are TGTGCCAGCAGTCCGGGACAGGGGAGGTCTTCTGAAGCTTTCTTT.

CDR3 in DNA: TGTGCCAGCAGTTACTCGGTCAGGGGTGCATATGGCTACACCTTC. It encodes CASSYSVRGAYGYTF. J is TRBJ1-2 and V is TRBV6-6; TRBD1 is a possible D gene (6 bases). The germline V gene encodes CDR1 MNHNY and CDR2 SVGAGI (reference sequence). The CDR3 spans 15 residues. Trimming removed 0 bases at V and 5 bases at J, with 13 bases between.

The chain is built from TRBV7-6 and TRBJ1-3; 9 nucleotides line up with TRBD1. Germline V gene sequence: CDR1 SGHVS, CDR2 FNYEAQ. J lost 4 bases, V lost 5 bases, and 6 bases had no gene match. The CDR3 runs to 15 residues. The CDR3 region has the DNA TGTGCCAGCAGCCTGGGACAGGGTGCGGGAAACACCATATATTTT. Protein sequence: CASSLGQGAGNTIYF.

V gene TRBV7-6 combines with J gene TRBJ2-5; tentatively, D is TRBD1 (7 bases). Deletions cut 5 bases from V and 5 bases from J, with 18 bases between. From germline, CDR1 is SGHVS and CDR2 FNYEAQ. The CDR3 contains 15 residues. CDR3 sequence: CASSLMTGRGETQYF. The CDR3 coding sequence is TGTGCCAGCAGCCTGATGACAGGGCGGGGTGAGACCCAGTACTTC. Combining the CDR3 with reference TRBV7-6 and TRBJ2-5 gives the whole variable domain GAGVSQSPRYKVTKRGQDVALRCDPISGHVSLYWYRQALGQGPEFLTYFNYEAQQDKSGLPNDRFSAERPEGSISTLTIQRTEQRDSAMYRCASSLMTGRGETQYFGPGTRLLVL.

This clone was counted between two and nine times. CDR3 in DNA: TGTGCCAGCAGTGAAGGCGGGGGCACCTTC. Translated, it gives CASSEGGGTF. The chain has TRBV6-1 and TRBJ1-2; D is possibly TRBD1 (5 bases). The CDR3 contains 10 residues. Per germline, CDR1 MNHNS and CDR2 SASEGT. Trimming pared 1 base from V and 13 bases from J, leaving 7 bases between.

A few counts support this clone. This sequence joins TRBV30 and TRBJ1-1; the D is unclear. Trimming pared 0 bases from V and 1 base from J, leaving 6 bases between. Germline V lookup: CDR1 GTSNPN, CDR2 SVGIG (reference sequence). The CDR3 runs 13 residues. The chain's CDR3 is CAWSVTRNTEAFF. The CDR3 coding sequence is TGTGCCTGGAGTGTGACCAGGAACACTGAAGCTTTCTTT.

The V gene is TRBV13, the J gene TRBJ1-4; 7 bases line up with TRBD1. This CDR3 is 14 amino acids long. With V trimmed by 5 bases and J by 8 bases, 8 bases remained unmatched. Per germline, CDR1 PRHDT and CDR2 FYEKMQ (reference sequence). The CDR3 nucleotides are TGTGCCAGCAGCCGCCAGGGGGAGCAAGAAAAACTGTTTTTT. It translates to CASSRQGEQEKLFF.

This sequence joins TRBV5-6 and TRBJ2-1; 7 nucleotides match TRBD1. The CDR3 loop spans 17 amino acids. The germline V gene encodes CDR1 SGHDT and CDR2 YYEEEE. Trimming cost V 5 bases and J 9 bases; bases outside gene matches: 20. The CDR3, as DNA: TGTGCCAGCAGTCTTGGGGGTTTACAGGGGCAAATCGGTGAGCAGTTCTTC. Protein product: CASSLGGLQGQIGEQFF. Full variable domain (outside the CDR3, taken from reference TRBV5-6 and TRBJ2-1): DAGVTQSPTHLIKTRGQQVTLRCSPKSGHDTVSWYQQALGQGPQFIFQYYEEEERQRGNFPDRFSGHQFPNYSSELNVNALLLGDSALYLCASSLGGLQGQIGEQFFGPGTRLTVL.

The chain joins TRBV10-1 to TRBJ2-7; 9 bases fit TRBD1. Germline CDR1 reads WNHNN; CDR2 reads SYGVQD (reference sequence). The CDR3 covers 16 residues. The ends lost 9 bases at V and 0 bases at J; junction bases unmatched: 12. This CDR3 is CASLGQGRQISYEQYF. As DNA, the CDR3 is TGCGCCAGTTTAGGACAGGGGCGACAAATCTCCTACGAGCAGTACTTC.